Below are 15 T cell receptor beta chains sequenced from a single sample in a study of human T cells and chemical hapten exposure (dated by TCRdb to about 2021). The library was made by RACE. This sample was sequenced with a NextSeq 500. The public reads were run again by TCRdb, first through fastp at Q25 and then through MiXCR, and only productive beta chains were kept. All rows with the same CDR3 protein become a single entry with the most common DNA and genes. The sample table records 89,000 or so distinct CDR3 sequences; 8.5% of these occur just once. 2.5% to 3% of the sample comes from the top ten. Read against the paper, the sample's time point label means: pre-sensitization, week 0. The sample's treatment or condition label, in plain terms: therapeutic diphenylcyclopropenone sensitization with weekly scalp DPC. Sequenced here: whole blood, sampled in connection with sensitization to the hapten diphenylcyclopropenone (DPC). The receptors derive from a man aged 35 to 55 with alopecia areata. Some clones in this sample may be carry-over from other donors' samples.

This clonotype showed up many times. The chain carries TRBV14 and TRBJ2-3; 12 bases match TRBD2. The CDR3 consists of 19 residues. Germline assignment: CDR1 SGHDN and CDR2 FVKESK. The V and J ends lost 0 bases and 0 bases, in that order; junction bases with no gene match: 7. The CDR3 DNA sequence: TGTGCCAGCAGCCAAGAAACTCCTGGGACTAGCGGGAGCACAGATACGCAGTATTTT. It specifies CASSQETPGTSGSTDTQYF.

This clonotype was recorded many times. The gene calls are TRBV6-5 and TRBJ2-1; D is uncertain. V was shortened by 2 bases and J by 6 bases, with 11 bases between the two germline ends. Germline V gene data show CDR1 as MNHEY and CDR2 as SVGAGI. The CDR3 sequence is 14 residues long. CDR3 sequence (DNA): TGTGCCAGCAGTTACGATTATTCCCGCAATGAGCAGTTCTTC. Amino acid sequence: CASSYDYSRNEQFF.

This clonotype turned up a few times. V usage is TRBV5-5 and J usage is TRBJ1-4; a weak D match, TRBD1 (6 bases). Germline V gene lookup returns CDR1 SGHKS and CDR2 YYEKEE (reference sequence). The CDR3 extends over 15 amino acids. V was pared by 1 base and J by 2 bases, with 9 bases between. The CDR3 spells CASSLLGGTNEKLFF. CDR3 DNA: TGTGCCAGCAGCTTGTTGGGGGGCACTAATGAAAAACTGTTTTTT.

The sample holds a few counts of this clonotype. The V and J genes are TRBV20-1 and TRBJ2-2; no clear D gene. The CDR3 has 13 amino acids. Germline CDR1 DFQATT, CDR2 SNEGSKA (reference sequence). V was clipped by 5 bases and J by 1 base, with 8 bases between them. This CDR3 is CSAQQGNTGELFF. The CDR3 DNA sequence: TGCAGTGCTCAACAAGGGAACACCGGGGAGCTGTTTTTT.

This clonotype occurred a few times. V is TRBV20-1 and J is TRBJ1-4; unclear D gene. Per germline, CDR1 DFQATT and CDR2 SNEGSKA (reference sequence). CDR3 size: 14 residues. Trimming cost V 6 bases and J 0 bases, with 11 bases left between them. CDR3 loop: CSAAPDATNEKLFF. The CDR3 DNA follows: TGCAGTGCCGCCCCCGATGCAACTAATGAAAAACTGTTTTTT.

This clonotype turned up a few times. The CDR3 DNA sequence: TGTGCCAGCAGTTTCGGGGGGGCCCACAATGAGCAGTTCTTC. Its protein product is CASSFGGAHNEQFF. V is TRBV6-2 or TRBV6-3 and J is TRBJ2-1, with 8 positions matching TRBD2. Germline CDR1 is MNHEY and CDR2 is SVGEGT. V was clipped by 4 bases and J by 5 bases; unmatched bases: 4. CDR3 length: 14 amino acids.

The chain combines TRBV12-5 with TRBJ2-3; TRBD1 might be the D (6 bases). CDR1 LGHNT and CDR2 FRNRAP come from the germline V gene. The length of the CDR3 is 13 residues. Trimming shortened V by 6 bases and J by 2 bases, and 9 bases separated the two germline ends. CDR3 sequence: CASGWDITDTQYF. CDR3 nucleotide sequence: TGTGCTAGTGGATGGGACATCACAGATACGCAGTATTTT.

V usage is TRBV20-1 and J usage is TRBJ2-7; 9 bases map to TRBD1. The CDR3 has 14 residues. CDR1 DFQATT and CDR2 SNEGSKA come from the germline V gene (reference sequence). Trimming removed 5 bases from V and 0 bases from J; junction bases left unmatched: 5. CDR3 in amino acids: CSAPGTGTSYEQYF. Written as DNA, the CDR3 is TGCAGTGCTCCCGGGACAGGGACCTCCTACGAGCAGTACTTC.

This chain connects TRBV7-9 to TRBJ2-3, with D possibly matching TRBD2 (6 bases). Trimming pared 11 bases from V and 1 base from J, leaving 13 bases between. The CDR3 contains 13 residues. In germline, CDR1 is SEHNR, CDR2 FQNEAQ (reference sequence). This CDR3 is CAGGERGTDTQYF. The CDR3 bases are TGTGCCGGAGGAGAGCGGGGCACAGATACGCAGTATTTT.

This clonotype was observed many times. V and J are TRBV28 and TRBJ1-2; possible D gene TRBD1, 6 bases. The length of the CDR3 is 14 residues. The germline V and J ends were trimmed by 1 base and 4 bases, with 10 bases remaining between them. Per germline, CDR1 MDHEN and CDR2 SYDVKM. The CDR3 is CASSLSRGPYGYTF. The DNA of the CDR3 is TGTGCCAGCAGTTTATCGCGGGGGCCCTATGGCTACACCTTC.

This clonotype was observed at least ten times. The rearrangement links TRBV12-3 or TRBV12-4 to TRBJ2-4, with 12 bases identical to TRBD2. V was pared by 2 bases and J by 6 bases, with 8 bases of the junction left unmatched. The length of the CDR3 is 17 residues. The CDR3 DNA reads TGTGCCAGCAGTTTACGGCTAGCGGGAGGGCCCGGAAACATTCAGTACTTC. Protein: CASSLRLAGGPGNIQYF.

This clonotype was seen many times. V is TRBV5-1 and J is TRBJ1-1; D is ambiguous. This CDR3 is 13 amino acids long. Trimming removed 1 base from V and 3 bases from J, with 7 bases in between. Germline lookup yields CDR1 SGHRS and CDR2 YFSETQ. Here the CDR3 reads CASSLKSDTEAFF. The CDR3 region has the DNA TGCGCCAGCAGCTTGAAATCGGACACTGAAGCTTTCTTT.

This clonotype was counted a few times. The genes are TRBV5-4 and TRBJ2-3; perhaps TRBD2 as D (5 bases). Germline V gene sequence: CDR1 SGHNT, CDR2 YYREEE (reference sequence). The CDR3 contains 12 residues. The V end lost 5 bases, the J end lost 4 bases, and 8 bases lay between the germline ends. The CDR3 protein is CASSPEADTQYF. CDR3 nucleotide sequence: TGTGCCAGCAGTCCGGAGGCAGATACGCAGTATTTT.

This clonotype came up many times. The genes are TRBV6-1 and TRBJ1-6, with TRBD1 matching 7 bases. V was clipped by 0 bases and J by 9 bases; unmatched bases: 5. The CDR3 length is 15 residues. In germline, CDR1 is MNHNS, CDR2 SASEGT. As DNA, the CDR3 is TGTGCCAGCAGTGAAGCGCTCGACAGGGTTTCACCCCTCCACTTT. Translating it yields CASSEALDRVSPLHF.

This clonotype was counted at least ten times. The chain carries TRBV24-1 and TRBJ2-7; 12 positions match TRBD2. After removal of 4 bases from V and 4 bases from J, the junction contained 16 bases not matched to a gene. Germline V gene sequence: CDR1 KGHDR, CDR2 SFDVKD. The CDR3 spans 19 residues. For the CDR3, the DNA is TGTGCCACCAGTGAACTAGCGGGAGGAGTCCGCTCAGACCCTTACGAGCAGTACGTC. It specifies CATSELAGGVRSDPYEQYV.